One and the same sample provided the 14 T cell receptor beta chains below, sequenced in a study of blood T cell repertoires in COVID-19. Assay used: immunoSEQ multiplex PCR; TCRdb lists only in-frame clones, some missing. Of 150,000 to 200,000 clones listed, roughly nine tenths are singletons. The sequenced sample was peripheral blood. These receptors came from a man in his fifties or sixties with active or convalescent COVID-19.

The rearrangement joins TRBV6-5 to TRBJ1-2, with D tentatively TRBD1 (6 bases). The CDR3 has 14 amino acids. V dropped 6 bases and J dropped 2 bases, with 13 bases sitting between them. The germline gives CDR1 MNHEY, CDR2 SVGAGI. Here the CDR3 reads CASRQGWGNYGYTF. DNA for the CDR3: TGTGCCAGCAGACAGGGATGGGGCAACTATGGCTACACCTTC.

The V and J genes are TRBV7-9 and TRBJ1-4; D is possibly TRBD1 (5 bases). The CDR3 runs to 15 residues. CDR1 and CDR2 from the germline V gene are SEHNR and FQNEAQ (reference sequence). V lost 5 bases, J lost 3 bases, and 13 bases lay in between. The CDR3 spells CASSPRTQSNEKLFF. The CDR3 DNA reads as TGTGCCAGCAGCCCTAGGACACAATCTAATGAAAAACTGTTTTTT.

The V call is TRBV7-2, the J call TRBJ2-7; no reliable D call. Per germline, CDR1 SGHTA and CDR2 FQGNSA. The CDR3 runs 13 residues. V gave up 5 bases and J gave up 12 bases, with 20 bases separating them. CDR3 bases: TGTGCCAGCAGCCCCCGTACACAGATTTGGTTGTACTTC. Translating gives CASSPRTQIWLYF. Combining the CDR3 with reference TRBV7-2 and TRBJ2-7 gives the whole variable domain GAGVSQSPSNKVTEKGKDVELRCDPISGHTALYWYRQSLGQGLEFLIYFQGNSAPDKSGLPSDRFSAERTGGSVSTLTIQRTQQEDSAVYLCASSPRTQIWLYFGPGTRLTVT.

This chain connects TRBV5-1 to TRBJ1-2; 8 bases fit TRBD1. Unmatched junction bases numbered 5, after V lost 2 bases and J lost 2 bases. The CDR3 length is 15 residues. Germline CDR1 reads SGHRS; CDR2 reads YFSETQ. The CDR3 reads CASSFSTGDNYGYTF. The CDR3 region has the DNA TGCGCCAGCAGCTTCTCGACAGGGGACAACTATGGCTACACCTTC.

The chain links TRBV19 to TRBJ1-6, with 9 bases that match TRBD1. The CDR3 is 15 residues long. Germline values: CDR1 LNHDA, CDR2 SQIVND (reference sequence). With V trimmed by 4 bases and J by 9 bases, 7 bases remained unmatched. CDR3 sequence: CASSTLGTGSSPLHF. The CDR3 nucleotides are TGTGCCAGTAGTACTTTAGGGACAGGGTCTTCACCCCTCCACTTT.

This clone was detected only once. V and J are TRBV11-2 and TRBJ2-5, with 7 bases that match TRBD2. This CDR3 region has 14 residues. V lost 5 bases to trimming and J lost 4 bases; unmatched junction nucleotides: 7. From germline, CDR1 is SGHAT and CDR2 FQNNGV. This CDR3 is CASSPQAGRETQYF. DNA for the CDR3: TGTGCCAGCAGCCCACAAGCGGGGCGAGAGACCCAGTACTTC.

This clone has more than one count but fewer than ten. V usage is TRBV10-3 and J usage is TRBJ2-7, with 14 nucleotides matching TRBD2. CDR3 length: 13 residues. Looked up from germline, CDR1 is ENHRY and CDR2 is SYGVKD. DNA for the CDR3: TGTGCAATCGGGACTAGCGGGAGAGGCGAGCAGTACTTC. Translation: CAIGTSGRGEQYF.

The V call is TRBV18, the J call TRBJ2-7, with 8 bases identical to TRBD1. The CDR3 covers 17 residues. V trimming: 3 bases; J trimming: 2 bases; junction bases outside the gene matches: 12. Per the germline V gene, CDR1 is KGHSH and CDR2 is LQKENI. DNA for the CDR3: TGTGCCAGCTCACCTCCCGGGACAGGATTAAGAACCTACGAGCAGTACTTC. Translation gives CASSPPGTGLRTYEQYF.

This sequence joins TRBV6-1 and TRBJ1-3; D is perhaps TRBD1 (6 bases). V was cut by 4 bases and J by 1 base, with 14 bases left in between. The CDR3 loop spans 16 amino acids. Germline values: CDR1 MNHNS, CDR2 SASEGT. The CDR3 reads CASSAGQLLSGNTIYF. The CDR3 DNA follows: TGTGCCAGCAGTGCTGGACAGTTACTATCTGGAAACACCATATATTTT.

The chain recombines TRBV11-3 with TRBJ2-3, with TRBD1 identical over 12 bases. The CDR3 spans 16 residues. Germline V lookup: CDR1 SGHNT, CDR2 YENEEA. V trimming: 5 bases; J trimming: 7 bases; junction bases outside the gene matches: 10. The CDR3 protein is CASSGPGTGGAYTQYF. CDR3 DNA: TGTGCCAGCAGCGGGCCAGGGACAGGGGGCGCCTATACGCAGTATTTT.

The chain links TRBV6-5 to TRBJ1-1; D not certain. Trimming removed 6 bases at V and 4 bases at J, with 12 bases between. This CDR3 is built from 13 residues. CDR1 MNHEY and CDR2 SVGAGI come from the germline V gene. The CDR3 here is CASSQQEGTEAFF. CDR3 DNA: TGTGCCAGCAGCCAGCAAGAGGGCACTGAAGCTTTCTTT.

This chain joins TRBV7-9 and TRBJ1-5; possible D gene TRBD1, 5 bases. Per the germline V gene, CDR1 is SEHNR and CDR2 is FQNEAQ (reference sequence). This CDR3 spans 15 amino acids. V was pared by 5 bases and J by 0 bases, with 11 bases between. CDR3 DNA sequence: TGTGCCAGCAGCCAGGGCCGTTATAGCAATCAGCCCCAGCATTTT. This gives the protein CASSQGRYSNQPQHF. Together with reference TRBV7-9 and TRBJ1-5, the CDR3 gives the full variable domain: DTGVSQNPRHKITKRGQNVTFRCDPISEHNRLYWYRQTLGQGPEFLTYFQNEAQLEKSRLLSDRFSAERPKGSFSTLEIQRTEQGDSAMYLCASSQGRYSNQPQHFGDGTRLSIL.

This clone was recorded a few times. CDR3 loop: CASSNYRGKTYEQYF. Written as DNA, the CDR3 is TGTGCCAGCAGCAACTACAGGGGGAAAACCTACGAGCAGTACTTC. The V gene is TRBV21-1, the J gene TRBJ2-7; the table's D gene call, TRBD1, was not cross checked with the DNA. TRBV21-1 is a pseudogene locus. The CDR3 loop spans 15 amino acids.

This chain connects TRBV6-5 to TRBJ2-3, with 7 bases aligning to TRBD1. The junction had 6 bases not matched to a gene; V was cut back by 6 bases and J by 6 bases. Germline V gene sequence: CDR1 MNHEY, CDR2 SVGAGI. The length of the CDR3 is 13 residues. The CDR3 coding sequence is TGTGCCAGCAGGACGGACAGGCTGGATACGCAGTATTTT. It is translated as CASRTDRLDTQYF.